Below, one T cell receptor (beta chain) is given with its context. This record belongs to a study of blood T cell repertoires in COVID-19. On the study more broadly: The analysed material was cDNA or gDNA that came from T cells, B-cell-depleted T cells, or PBMCs.

This CDR3 is 16 amino acids long. The ends lost 3 bases at V and 0 bases at J; junction bases unmatched: 6. Germline assignment: CDR1 DFQATT and CDR2 SNEGSKA (reference sequence). The table came from immunoSEQ multiplex PCR; TCRdb's copy has only in-frame clones and leaves some out. The sample records more than 80,000 clones, around four fifths being singletons. This TCR was sampled from a human donor in a cohort sampled during active COVID-19. The chain is built from TRBV20-1 and TRBJ2-1; 9 bases are shared with TRBD1. The sequenced sample consisted of peripheral blood. Here the CDR3 DNA reads TGCAGTGCTAGTCAAGGGACAGGGAGCTCCTACAATGAGCAGTTCTTC. It yields the protein CSASQGTGSSYNEQFF.